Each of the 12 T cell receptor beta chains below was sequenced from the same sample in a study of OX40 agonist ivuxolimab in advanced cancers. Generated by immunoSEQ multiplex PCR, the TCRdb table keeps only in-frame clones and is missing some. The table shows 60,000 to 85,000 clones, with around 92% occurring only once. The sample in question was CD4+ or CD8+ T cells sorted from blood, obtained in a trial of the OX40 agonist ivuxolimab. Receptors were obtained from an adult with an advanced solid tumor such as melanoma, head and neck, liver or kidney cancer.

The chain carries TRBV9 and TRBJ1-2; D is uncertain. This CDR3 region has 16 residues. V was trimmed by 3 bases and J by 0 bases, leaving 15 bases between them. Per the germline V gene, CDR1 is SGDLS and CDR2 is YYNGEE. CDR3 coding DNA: TGTGCCAGCAGCGCGGACGCAGTCTTAGCTAACTATGGCTACACCTTC. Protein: CASSADAVLANYGYTF.

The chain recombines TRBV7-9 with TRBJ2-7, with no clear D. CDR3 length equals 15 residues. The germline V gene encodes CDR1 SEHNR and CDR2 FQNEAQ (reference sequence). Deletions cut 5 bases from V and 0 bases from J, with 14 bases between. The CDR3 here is CASSPRTPSSYEQYF. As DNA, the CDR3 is TGTGCCAGCAGCCCCAGGACGCCCAGCTCCTACGAGCAGTACTTC.

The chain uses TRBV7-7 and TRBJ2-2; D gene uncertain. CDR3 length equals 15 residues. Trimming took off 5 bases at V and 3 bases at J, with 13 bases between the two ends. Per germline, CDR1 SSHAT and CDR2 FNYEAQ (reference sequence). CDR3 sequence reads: CASSPDHGHTGELFF. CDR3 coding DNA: TGTGCCAGCAGCCCCGATCATGGGCACACCGGGGAGCTGTTTTTT.

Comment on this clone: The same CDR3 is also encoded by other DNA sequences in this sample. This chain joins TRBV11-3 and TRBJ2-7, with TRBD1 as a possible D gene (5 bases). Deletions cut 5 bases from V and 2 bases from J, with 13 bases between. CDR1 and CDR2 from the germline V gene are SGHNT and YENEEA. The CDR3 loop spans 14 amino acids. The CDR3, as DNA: TGTGCCAGCAGCCCGGACATATTCCCCTACGAGCAGTACTTC. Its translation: CASSPDIFPYEQYF. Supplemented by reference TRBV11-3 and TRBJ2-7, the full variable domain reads EAGVVQSPRYKIIEKKQPVAFWCNPISGHNTLYWYLQNLGQGPELLIRYENEEAVDDSQLPKDRFSAERLKGVDSTLKIQPAELGDSAVYLCASSPDIFPYEQYFGPGTRLTVT.

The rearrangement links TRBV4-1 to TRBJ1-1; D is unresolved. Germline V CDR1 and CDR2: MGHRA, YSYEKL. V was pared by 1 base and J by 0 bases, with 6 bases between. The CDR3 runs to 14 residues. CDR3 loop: CASSQGTMNTEAFF. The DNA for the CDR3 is TGCGCCAGCAGCCAAGGGACCATGAACACTGAAGCTTTCTTT.

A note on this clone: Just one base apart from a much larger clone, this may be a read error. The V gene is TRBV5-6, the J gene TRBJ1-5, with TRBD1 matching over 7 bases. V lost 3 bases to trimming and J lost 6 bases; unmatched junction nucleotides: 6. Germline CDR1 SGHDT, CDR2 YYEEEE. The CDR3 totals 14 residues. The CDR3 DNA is TGTGCCAGCAGCTCCGGGACAGCGGCTCAGCCCCAGCATTTT. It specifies CASSSGTAAQPQHF.

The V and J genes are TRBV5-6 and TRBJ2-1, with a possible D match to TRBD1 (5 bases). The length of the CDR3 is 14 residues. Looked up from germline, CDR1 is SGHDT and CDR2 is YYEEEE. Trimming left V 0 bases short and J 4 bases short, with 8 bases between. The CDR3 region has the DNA TGTGCCAGCAGCTTGGGACAGTGGTACAATGAGCAGTTCTTC. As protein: CASSLGQWYNEQFF.

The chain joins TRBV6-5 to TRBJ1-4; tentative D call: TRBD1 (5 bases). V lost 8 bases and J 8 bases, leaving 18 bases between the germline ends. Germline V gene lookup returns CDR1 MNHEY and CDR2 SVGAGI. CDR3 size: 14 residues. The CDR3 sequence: CASHTGRSGEKLFF. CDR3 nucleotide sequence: TGTGCCAGCCATACGGGGCGGTCCGGGGAAAAACTGTTTTTT.

The CDR3 coding sequence is TGTGCCAGCAGCAAACAGACAGGTCTCGGCTATGGCTACACCTTC. As protein: CASSKQTGLGYGYTF. The chain carries TRBV7-6 and TRBJ1-2, with D perhaps matching TRBD1 (6 bases). The CDR3 length is 15 residues. Germline-derived CDR1 and CDR2 are SGHVS and FNYEAQ. V was shortened by 5 bases and J by 4 bases, with 17 bases between the two germline ends.

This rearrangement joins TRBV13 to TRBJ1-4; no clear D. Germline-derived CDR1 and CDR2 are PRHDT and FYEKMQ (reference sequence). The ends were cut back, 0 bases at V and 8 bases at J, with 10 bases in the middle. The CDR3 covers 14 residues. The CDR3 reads CASSLGYPREKLFF. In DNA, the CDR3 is TGTGCCAGCAGCTTAGGCTACCCCCGAGAAAAACTGTTTTTT.

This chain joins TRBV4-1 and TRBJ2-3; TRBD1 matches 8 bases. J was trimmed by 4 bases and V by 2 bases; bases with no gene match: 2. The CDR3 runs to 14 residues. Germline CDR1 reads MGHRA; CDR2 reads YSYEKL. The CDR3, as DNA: TGCGCCAGCAGCCAAACGACAGGGGCAGATACGCAGTATTTT. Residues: CASSQTTGADTQYF.

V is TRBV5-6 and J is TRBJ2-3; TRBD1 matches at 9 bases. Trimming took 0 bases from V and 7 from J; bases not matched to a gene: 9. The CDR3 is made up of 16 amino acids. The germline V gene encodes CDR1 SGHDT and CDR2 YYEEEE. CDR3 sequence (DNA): TGTGCCAGCAGCTTGGGAGGGACAGGGTGGTGGAATACGCAGTATTTT. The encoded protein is CASSLGGTGWWNTQYF.